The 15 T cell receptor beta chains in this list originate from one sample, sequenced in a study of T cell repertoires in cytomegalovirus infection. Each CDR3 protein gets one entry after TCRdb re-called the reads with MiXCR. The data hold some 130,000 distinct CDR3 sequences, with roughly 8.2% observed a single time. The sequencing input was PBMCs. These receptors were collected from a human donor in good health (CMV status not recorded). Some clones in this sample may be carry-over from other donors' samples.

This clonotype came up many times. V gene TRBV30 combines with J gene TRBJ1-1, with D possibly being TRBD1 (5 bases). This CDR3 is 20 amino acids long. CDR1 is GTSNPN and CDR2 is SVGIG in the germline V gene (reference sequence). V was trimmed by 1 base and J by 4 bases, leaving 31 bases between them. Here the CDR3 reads CAWSEVGASLMTWSSTEAFF. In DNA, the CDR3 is TGTGCCTGGAGTGAGGTTGGGGCCAGTCTTATGACTTGGTCGAGCACTGAAGCTTTCTTT.

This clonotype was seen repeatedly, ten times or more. The CDR3: CASSLDRGRGYEQYF. The CDR3 coding sequence is TGTGCCAGCAGCTTGGACAGGGGGAGGGGGTACGAGCAGTACTTC. The V and J genes are TRBV7-2 and TRBJ2-7; 10 bases are shared with TRBD1. V was clipped by 3 bases and J by 4 bases; unmatched bases: 6. CDR1 and CDR2 (germline): SGHTA, FQGNSA. This CDR3 has 15 amino acids.

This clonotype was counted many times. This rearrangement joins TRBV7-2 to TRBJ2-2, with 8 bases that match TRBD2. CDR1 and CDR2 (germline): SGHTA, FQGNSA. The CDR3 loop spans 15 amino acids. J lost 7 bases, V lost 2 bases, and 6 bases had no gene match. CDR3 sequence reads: CASSLLRGGIGELFF. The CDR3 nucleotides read TGTGCCAGCAGCTTATTGCGCGGGGGGATCGGGGAGCTGTTTTTT.

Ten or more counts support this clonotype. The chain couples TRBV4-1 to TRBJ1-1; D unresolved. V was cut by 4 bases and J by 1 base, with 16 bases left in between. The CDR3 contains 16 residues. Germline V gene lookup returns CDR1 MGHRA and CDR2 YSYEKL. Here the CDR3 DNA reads TGCGCCAGCAGCCCTTCCCCCCAGTCTCGGAACACTGAAGCTTTCTTT. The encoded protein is CASSPSPQSRNTEAFF.

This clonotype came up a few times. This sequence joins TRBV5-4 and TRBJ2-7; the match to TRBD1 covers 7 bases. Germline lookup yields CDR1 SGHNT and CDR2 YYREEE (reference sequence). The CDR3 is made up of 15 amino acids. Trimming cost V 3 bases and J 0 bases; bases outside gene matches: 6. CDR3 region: CASSSKRDSSYEQYF. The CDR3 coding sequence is TGTGCCAGCAGCTCAAAGAGGGACAGCTCCTACGAGCAGTACTTC. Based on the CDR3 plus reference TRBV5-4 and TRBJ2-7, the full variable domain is ETGVTQSPTHLIKTRGQQVTLRCSSQSGHNTVSWYQQALGQGPQFIFQYYREEENGRGNFPPRFSGLQFPNYSSELNVNALELDDSALYLCASSSKRDSSYEQYFGPGTRLTVT.

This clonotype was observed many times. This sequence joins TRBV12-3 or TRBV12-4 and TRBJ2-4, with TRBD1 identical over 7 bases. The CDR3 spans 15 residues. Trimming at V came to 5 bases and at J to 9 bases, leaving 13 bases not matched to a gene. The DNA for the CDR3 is TGTGCCAGCAGTCGCGTCGACAGGGTTGGTAGCATTCAGTACTTC. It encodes CASSRVDRVGSIQYF.

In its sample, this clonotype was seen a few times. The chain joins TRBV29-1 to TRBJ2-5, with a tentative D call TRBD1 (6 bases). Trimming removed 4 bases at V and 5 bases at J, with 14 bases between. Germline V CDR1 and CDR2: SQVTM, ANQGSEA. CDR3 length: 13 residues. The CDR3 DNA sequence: TGCAGCGTTGGGTACAGGGCGAAGGAGACCCAGTACTTC. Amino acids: CSVGYRAKETQYF.

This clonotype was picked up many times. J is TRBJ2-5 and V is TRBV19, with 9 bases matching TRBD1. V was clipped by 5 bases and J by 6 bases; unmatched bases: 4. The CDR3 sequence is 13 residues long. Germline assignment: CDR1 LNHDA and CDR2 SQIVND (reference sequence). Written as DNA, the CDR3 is TGTGCCAGTAGTTTGGACAGGGGAAAGACCCAGTACTTC. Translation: CASSLDRGKTQYF.

CDR3 protein: CASSPTGLGGNTIYF. CDR3 bases: TGTGCCAGCAGCCCAACAGGGCTCGGAGGAAACACCATATATTTT. The chain has TRBV9 and TRBJ1-3, with D perhaps matching TRBD1 (6 bases). The CDR3 spans 15 residues. Trimming shortened V by 4 bases and J by 4 bases, and 15 bases separated the two germline ends. In germline, CDR1 is SGDLS, CDR2 YYNGEE.

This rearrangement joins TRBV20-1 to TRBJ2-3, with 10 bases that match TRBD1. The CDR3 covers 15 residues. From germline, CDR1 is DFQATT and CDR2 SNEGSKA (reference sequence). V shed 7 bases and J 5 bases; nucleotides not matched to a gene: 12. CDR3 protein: CSGQGARGLEDTQYF. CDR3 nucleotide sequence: TGCAGTGGACAGGGGGCAAGGGGCCTCGAAGATACGCAGTATTTT.

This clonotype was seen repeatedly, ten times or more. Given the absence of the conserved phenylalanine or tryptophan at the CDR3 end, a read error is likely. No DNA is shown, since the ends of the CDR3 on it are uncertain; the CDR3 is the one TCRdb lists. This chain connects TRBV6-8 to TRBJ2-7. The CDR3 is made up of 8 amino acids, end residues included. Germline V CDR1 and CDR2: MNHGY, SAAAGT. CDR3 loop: CASSSSEL.

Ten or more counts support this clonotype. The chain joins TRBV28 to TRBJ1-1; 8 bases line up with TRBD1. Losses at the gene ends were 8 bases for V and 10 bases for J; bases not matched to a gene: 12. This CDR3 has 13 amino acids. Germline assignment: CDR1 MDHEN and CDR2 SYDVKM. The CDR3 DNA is TGTGCCAGCGGCCGGGGGACAGGCATGGGAGCTTTCTTT. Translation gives CASGRGTGMGAFF.

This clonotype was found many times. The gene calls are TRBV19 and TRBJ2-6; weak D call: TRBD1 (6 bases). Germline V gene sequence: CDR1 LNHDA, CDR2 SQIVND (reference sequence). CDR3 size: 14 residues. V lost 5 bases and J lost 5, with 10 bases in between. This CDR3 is CASSRTARANVLTF. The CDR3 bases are TGTGCCAGTAGTCGGACAGCGAGGGCCAACGTCCTGACTTTC.

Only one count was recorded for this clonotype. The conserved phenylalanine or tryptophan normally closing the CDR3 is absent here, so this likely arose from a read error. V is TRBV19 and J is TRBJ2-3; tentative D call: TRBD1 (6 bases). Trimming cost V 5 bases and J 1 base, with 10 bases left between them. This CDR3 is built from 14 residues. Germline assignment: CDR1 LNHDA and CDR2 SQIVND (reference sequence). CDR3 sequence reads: CASSAWTGTDTQYC. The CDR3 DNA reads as TGTGCCAGTAGTGCTTGGACAGGCACAGATACGCAGTATTGT.

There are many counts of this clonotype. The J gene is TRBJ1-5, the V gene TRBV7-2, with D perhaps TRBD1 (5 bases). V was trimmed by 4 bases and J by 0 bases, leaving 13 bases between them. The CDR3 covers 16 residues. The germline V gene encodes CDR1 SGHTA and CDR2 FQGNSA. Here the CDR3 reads CASSSDIFYSNQPQHF. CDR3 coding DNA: TGTGCCAGCAGCTCGGACATATTCTATAGCAATCAGCCCCAGCATTTT.